The 31 T cell receptor beta chains in this list originate from one sample, sequenced in a study of memory CD4+ T cells and cytomegalovirus serostatus. TCRdb keeps only in-frame clones here, not all; method: immunoSEQ multiplex PCR. Of about 48,000 clones listed, around 80% were seen once; the top ten hold around 0.77%. Single viable CD3+CD4+CD8-CD45RO+ cells were sorted as the memory CD4+ T cells. Sequencing was done on a sample of memory CD4+ T cells from blood. All receptors come from an adult in good health and CMV-seronegative.

This sequence joins TRBV28 and TRBJ2-7, with D maybe TRBD2 (6 bases). V was clipped by 1 base and J by 6 bases, with 19 bases between them. The germline V gene encodes CDR1 MDHEN and CDR2 SYDVKM. CDR3 length: 16 amino acids. CDR3 sequence reads: CASSLLGGRGHSEQYF. For the CDR3, the DNA is TGTGCCAGCAGTTTATTGGGGGGACGGGGCCACTCCGAGCAGTACTTC. Full variable domain (rest looked up from reference TRBV28 and TRBJ2-7): DVKVTQSSRYLVKRTGEKVFLECVQDMDHENMFWYRQDPGLGLRLIYFSYDVKMKEKGDIPEGYSVSREKKERFSLILESASTNQTSMYLCASSLLGGRGHSEQYFGPGTRLTVT.

The chain uses TRBV18 and TRBJ1-1, with D unresolved. CDR1 and CDR2 from the germline V gene are KGHSH and LQKENI. Trimming removed 1 base at V and 5 bases at J, with 8 bases between. The CDR3 has 13 amino acids. Here the CDR3 reads CASSPQRETEAFF. The DNA for the CDR3 is TGTGCCAGCTCACCACAAAGGGAAACTGAAGCTTTCTTT. Full variable domain (remainder filled in from reference TRBV18 and TRBJ1-1): NAGVMQNPRHLVRRRGQEARLRCSPMKGHSHVYWYRQLPEEGLKFMVYLQKENIIDESGMPKERFSAEFPKEGPSILRIQQVVRGDSAAYFCASSPQRETEAFFGQGTRLTVV.

V gene TRBV11-3 combines with J gene TRBJ1-2; the match to TRBD1 covers 7 bases. V was clipped by 0 bases and J by 4 bases; unmatched bases: 8. The CDR3 runs to 16 residues. In germline, CDR1 is SGHNT, CDR2 YENEEA. As DNA, the CDR3 is TGTGCCAGCAGCTTAGAGCGGACAGGACCGGGCTATGGCTACACCTTC. This sequence encodes CASSLERTGPGYGYTF.

The CDR3 loop is CASSQDGETQYF. Written as DNA, the CDR3 is TGTGCCAGCAGTCAGGATGGAGAGACCCAGTACTTC. The gene calls are TRBV6-4 and TRBJ2-5; no firm D call. Germline-derived CDR1 and CDR2 are MRHNA and SNTAGT. The CDR3 consists of 12 residues. V was cut by 5 bases and J by 4 bases, with 8 bases left in between.

This chain uses TRBV6-6 with TRBJ1-1; 9 nucleotides align to TRBD1. V dropped 0 bases and J dropped 7; count of bases not matched to a gene: 0. The CDR3 is 13 residues long. Germline V gene data show CDR1 as MNHNY and CDR2 as SVGAGI (reference sequence). The CDR3 nucleotides are TGTGCCAGCAGTTACTCGGGACAGGGTGAAGCTTTCTTT. The encoded protein is CASSYSGQGEAFF.

The chain is built from TRBV5-1 and TRBJ2-4; maybe TRBD1 (6 bases). The germline CDR1 and CDR2 sequences are SGHRS and YFSETQ. The CDR3 is 20 residues long. Trimming stripped 2 bases from V and 1 base from J, with 25 bases between. In DNA, the CDR3 is TGCGCCAGCAGCTTTGTGGGGACACTCAAGACGCCCTCGGCCAAAAACATTCAGTACTTC. It specifies CASSFVGTLKTPSAKNIQYF.

The gene calls are TRBV19 and TRBJ2-7; 7 bases map to TRBD1. Germline trimming cut 4 bases from V and 2 bases from J; bases unmatched to any gene: 5. The CDR3 contains 14 residues. Germline values: CDR1 LNHDA, CDR2 SQIVND (reference sequence). The CDR3 sequence is CASSTRTGPYEQYF. DNA of the CDR3: TGTGCCAGTAGTACCCGGACAGGTCCCTACGAGCAGTACTTC.

CDR3 DNA sequence: TGTGCCATGGGACACAGCACAGATACGCAGTATTTT. Its protein product is CAMGHSTDTQYF. The rearrangement joins TRBV10-3 to TRBJ2-3; possible D gene TRBD1, 6 bases. Trimming removed 9 bases from V and 0 bases from J, with 7 bases in between. The CDR3 has 12 amino acids. Germline CDR1 ENHRY, CDR2 SYGVKD.

V usage is TRBV11-2 and J usage is TRBJ1-5; D might be TRBD1 (5 bases). This CDR3 has 13 residues. CDR1 and CDR2 (germline): SGHAT, FQNNGV. Trimming cost V 5 bases and J 4 bases, with 9 bases left between them. This CDR3 is CASSLGANQPQHF. The CDR3 DNA reads as TGTGCCAGCAGCCTTGGGGCGAATCAGCCCCAGCATTTT.

The table lists this clone with a few counts. The chain joins TRBV7-2 to TRBJ1-1, with D unclear. V lost 4 bases and J lost 8, with 11 bases in between. The CDR3 length is 12 residues. Germline values: CDR1 SGHTA, CDR2 FQGNSA. CDR3 coding DNA: TGTGCCAGCAGCTCCTACCTAGGCGAAGCTTTCTTT. Its translation is CASSSYLGEAFF.

This clone was found a few times. The chain uses TRBV30 and TRBJ2-3, with no clear D. Trimming took 1 base from V and 3 from J, leaving 14 bases between them. The CDR3 has 15 residues. From germline, CDR1 is GTSNPN and CDR2 SVGIG (reference sequence). The CDR3 coding sequence is TGTGCCTGGAGTGCAGGTAGCTTGCCGACAGATACGCAGTATTTT. Protein product: CAWSAGSLPTDTQYF.

This clone has more than one count but fewer than ten. J is TRBJ2-5 and V is TRBV7-9, with D maybe TRBD1 (6 bases). CDR1 and CDR2 from the germline V gene are SEHNR and FQNEAQ (reference sequence). Trimming cost V 2 bases and J 5 bases, with 21 bases left between them. The CDR3 is made up of 17 amino acids. The CDR3 here is CASSLKQGIPMGETQYF. The CDR3, as DNA: TGTGCCAGCAGCTTAAAACAGGGAATCCCGATGGGGGAGACCCAGTACTTC.

The chain recombines TRBV28 with TRBJ1-1, with D tentatively TRBD1 (6 bases). The CDR3 is 18 amino acids. Trimming took off 11 bases at V and 0 bases at J, with 28 bases between the two ends. CDR1 and CDR2 from the germline V gene are MDHEN and SYDVKM. CDR3 bases: TGTGCCCTCTCGACTCCCCGGACAGAACAGAATTTGAACACTGAAGCTTTCTTT. As protein: CALSTPRTEQNLNTEAFF.

The V call is TRBV21-1, the J call TRBJ1-4. TRBV21-1 represents a pseudogene. The CDR3 is 15 residues long. The CDR3 DNA reads as TGTGCCAGCAGCAAAGTCAAGGTGAGGGATGAAAAACTGTTTTTT. This encodes CASSKVKVRDEKLFF.

This rearrangement joins TRBV5-1 to TRBJ1-1; no clear D. The CDR3 is 12 amino acids. The V end was cut by 4 bases, the J end by 1 base, with 5 bases between. Germline V gene data show CDR1 as SGHRS and CDR2 as YFSETQ. CDR3 protein: CASSPGNTEAFF. The CDR3 region has the DNA TGCGCCAGCAGCCCCGGGAACACTGAAGCTTTCTTT. The variable domain in full, completed from reference TRBV5-1 and TRBJ1-1, reads KAGVTQTPRYLIKTRGQQVTLSCSPISGHRSVSWYQQTPGQGLQFLFEYFSETQRNKGNFPGRFSGRQFSNSRSEMNVSTLELGDSALYLCASSPGNTEAFFGQGTRLTVV.

CDR3 nucleotides: TGCACCAGCAGCCCCAAACCCGCCGGGCTATCTACCCCCCCTGGGGCCAACGTCCTGACTTTC. Its protein is CTSSPKPAGLSTPPGANVLTF. The V call is TRBV1, the J call TRBJ2-6. TRBV1 is a documented pseudogene. The CDR3 spans 21 residues.

The V call is TRBV5-4, the J call TRBJ2-2; 10 nucleotides line up with TRBD1. Germline CDR1 and CDR2: SGHNT and YYREEE (reference sequence). The CDR3 totals 17 residues. V trimming: 6 bases; J trimming: 5 bases; junction bases outside the gene matches: 13. CDR3 nucleotides: TGTGCCAGCACCACCCAGTCCCGGGACAGGGGAACCGGGGAGCTGTTTTTT. As protein: CASTTQSRDRGTGELFF.

The chain recombines TRBV4-1 with TRBJ2-7; tentatively, D is TRBD2 (5 bases). CDR3 size: 15 residues. Trimming shortened V by 4 bases and J by 0 bases, and 13 bases separated the two germline ends. The V gene's germline CDR1 is MGHRA and CDR2 YSYEKL. The CDR3 loop reads CASSPGLLSSYEQYF. The CDR3 DNA sequence: TGCGCCAGCAGCCCTGGACTCCTAAGCTCCTACGAGCAGTACTTC.

The chain recombines TRBV7-9 with TRBJ1-2; 9 bases align to TRBD1. The CDR3 spans 15 residues. Germline V gene sequence: CDR1 SEHNR, CDR2 FQNEAQ (reference sequence). The V and J ends lost 1 base and 8 bases, in that order; junction bases with no gene match: 8. CDR3 DNA: TGTGCCAGCAGCTTAGGGGGACAGGGAGCGGTCGGCTACACCTTC. Its protein is CASSLGGQGAVGYTF.

V usage is TRBV7-8 and J usage is TRBJ2-1, with 7 bases matching TRBD2. In germline, CDR1 is SGHVS, CDR2 FQNEAQ. This CDR3 region has 14 residues. Trimming removed 5 bases from V and 4 bases from J; junction bases left unmatched: 5. The CDR3 reads CASSDQRGYNEQFF. Written as DNA, the CDR3 is TGTGCCAGCAGCGATCAGCGGGGTTACAATGAGCAGTTCTTC.

The rearrangement uses TRBV2 and TRBJ1-2; D may be TRBD1 (6 bases). V lost 7 bases to trimming and J lost 0 bases, with 15 bases between them. Germline V lookup: CDR1 SNHLY, CDR2 FYNNEI. The CDR3 length is 15 residues. The CDR3 region has the DNA TGTGCCAGCACTGACGGACGGACAGCTAACTATGGCTACACCTTC. Encoded protein: CASTDGRTANYGYTF.

The CDR3 nucleotides are TGTGCCAGCAGCCCAGGACTAGCAGAAGTCGGGGAGCTGTTTTTT. Protein: CASSPGLAEVGELFF. V is TRBV7-2 and J is TRBJ2-2, with TRBD2 matching over 8 bases. Germline CDR1 is SGHTA and CDR2 is FQGNSA. J was trimmed by 7 bases and V by 5 bases; bases with no gene match: 9. This CDR3 is built from 15 residues.

J is TRBJ2-7 and V is TRBV18, with D possibly being TRBD2 (5 bases). Germline CDR1 KGHSH, CDR2 LQKENI. Deletions cut 3 bases from V and 3 bases from J, with 9 bases between. CDR3 length equals 13 residues. CDR3 protein: CASSPGLSYEQYF. CDR3 DNA: TGTGCCAGCTCACCCGGACTGAGCTACGAGCAGTACTTC.

The V call is TRBV6-5, the J call TRBJ2-7; 8 nucleotides match TRBD2. This CDR3 has 14 amino acids. After removal of 8 bases from V and 1 base from J, the junction contained 7 bases not matched to a gene. Germline CDR1 MNHEY, CDR2 SVGAGI. The DNA for the CDR3 is TGTGCCAGCCGCGGGGCTAGCGGGTCCTACGAGCAGTACTTC. This translates into CASRGASGSYEQYF.

This rearrangement joins TRBV4-1 to TRBJ1-1; the D gene is possibly TRBD1 (6 bases). Trimming removed 8 bases from V and 2 bases from J, with 15 bases in between. This CDR3 comprises 14 residues. Looked up from germline, CDR1 is MGHRA and CDR2 is YSYEKL. The CDR3 DNA reads as TGCGCCAGCCGGGGGCTCCTCAAAAACACTGAAGCTTTCTTT. This codes for CASRGLLKNTEAFF.

The table lists this clone with a few counts. V usage is TRBV29-1 and J usage is TRBJ1-5, with 8 bases aligning to TRBD1. The J segment lost 1 base and the V segment lost 4 bases, leaving 6 bases of the junction unmatched. Germline lookup yields CDR1 SQVTM and CDR2 ANQGSEA. The CDR3 spans 15 residues. The CDR3 sequence: CSVAQGEGSNQPQHF. In nucleotides, the CDR3 is TGCAGCGTTGCACAGGGGGAGGGAAGCAATCAGCCCCAGCATTTT.

The chain recombines TRBV18 with TRBJ2-7; perhaps TRBD2 as D (6 bases). This CDR3 is 18 amino acids long. CDR1 is KGHSH, CDR2 LQKENI, per germline. V lost 0 bases, J lost 3 bases, and 21 bases lay in between. This chain's CDR3 is CASSPPLKSADYRYEQYF. In nucleotides, the CDR3 is TGTGCCAGCTCACCACCGCTTAAATCAGCGGACTACCGCTACGAGCAGTACTTC.

This clone was recorded a few times. V and J are TRBV6-1 and TRBJ1-2, with TRBD1 as a possible D gene (5 bases). The CDR3 totals 12 residues. Germline V gene sequence: CDR1 MNHNS, CDR2 SASEGT. V dropped 11 bases and J dropped 5 bases, with 15 bases sitting between them. CDR3 residues: CAGEGPYYGYTF. The DNA for the CDR3 is TGTGCCGGAGAGGGGCCGTATTATGGCTACACCTTC.

This clone was recorded a few times. V is TRBV6-5 and J is TRBJ1-2; D is possibly TRBD1 (6 bases). The CDR3 has 13 residues. CDR1 and CDR2 from the germline V gene are MNHEY and SVGAGI. Trimming took 6 bases from V and 5 from J, leaving 13 bases between them. Written as DNA, the CDR3 is TGTGCCAGCAGCCTAAGCCAGGGGTATGGCTACACCTTC. Protein sequence: CASSLSQGYGYTF.

The genes are TRBV18 and TRBJ1-1; no clear D gene. The CDR3 runs to 16 residues. CDR1 is KGHSH, CDR2 LQKENI, per germline. Trimming took off 4 bases at V and 1 base at J, with 16 bases between the two ends. The CDR3: CASSLKAAEKNTEAFF. The DNA for the CDR3 is TGTGCCAGCTCACTAAAGGCAGCAGAAAAGAACACTGAAGCTTTCTTT.

The chain has TRBV5-5 and TRBJ2-5; D is unresolved. This CDR3 has 20 amino acids. Trimming removed 4 bases from V and 6 bases from J, with 34 bases in between. CDR1 SGHKS and CDR2 YYEKEE come from the germline V gene (reference sequence). CDR3: CASSLAPAGEAMDQMKTQYF. In DNA, the CDR3 is TGTGCCAGCAGCCTGGCCCCGGCCGGAGAGGCGATGGACCAAATGAAGACCCAGTACTTC.